The entry below gives a single T cell receptor beta chain sequence along with its context. Its cognate antigen is unknown. These data come from a study of shared clonotypes between healthy human individuals. Turning to the study itself: Each donor contributed plates that comprised three CD4 naive, three CD4 memory, two CD8 naive and one CD8 memory. Study observations and caveats: Some naive CD4 clonotypes, around 4.7%, turned up in common across a handful of donors. The study found lower generation probabilities in non-shared clonotypes than in those shared by all four donors.

TCRdb keeps only in-frame clones here, not all; method: immunoSEQ multiplex PCR. The table lists 2 million to 2.5 million clones, 80% to 95% of them singletons. V lost 7 bases to trimming and J lost 7 bases; unmatched junction nucleotides: 8. Germline CDR1 and CDR2: SGHRS and YFSETQ. This CDR3 spans 14 amino acids. Each of the donors was a healthy adult who was HIV-negative and had not had a recent acute infection or vaccination. This rearrangement joins TRBV5-1 to TRBJ1-6, with 7 positions matching TRBD1. Specimen: naive CD4+ T cells from PBMCs. Specified subset: CD45RA+ positively selected. The clonotype originates from a man aged 18-30 years in good health. Some clones in this sample may be carry-over from other donors' samples. This CDR3 reads CASSRDRPNSPLHF. DNA for the CDR3: TGCGCCAGCTCCCGGGACAGACCCAATTCACCCCTCCACTTT.